This TCR beta chain was sequenced for a study of T cells after somatic rescue of genetic block. The protocol was immunoSEQ multiplex PCR, while the TCRdb copy is restricted to in-frame clones and leaves out a portion. The sample holds more than 70,000 clones, around 89% seen once. CDR1 and CDR2 from the germline V gene are SNHLY and FYNNEI. This CDR3 has 13 amino acids. V lost 8 bases and J lost 5, with 13 bases in between. The material sequenced was peripheral blood mononuclear cells (PBMCs). The chain has TRBV2 and TRBJ1-5; D unclear. The receptor was isolated from a young woman. The CDR3 reads CASDLGRDQPQHF. The CDR3 region has the DNA TGTGCCAGCGACCTAGGACGGGATCAGCCCCAGCATTTT.